This T cell receptor beta chain emerged from a study of blood T cell repertoires in COVID-19. The CDR3 contains 15 residues. V gave up 4 bases and J gave up 4 bases; unmatched junction bases: 10. Germline V gives CDR1 SGDLS, CDR2 YYNGEE. TCRdb's table, derived via immunoSEQ multiplex PCR, lists solely in-frame clones and lacks some. The repertoire includes about 370,000 clones, 87% of them detected once, and about 10% sits in the top ten. The receptor was derived from a woman in her 30s with COVID-19, enrolled during active disease. V usage is TRBV9 and J usage is TRBJ2-5; 7 bases are a match to TRBD2. Sequencing used peripheral blood. The CDR3 nucleotides are TGTGCCAGCAGCCAGTTGGTGGGAGGGCGAGAGACCCAGTACTTC. This sequence encodes CASSQLVGGRETQYF.